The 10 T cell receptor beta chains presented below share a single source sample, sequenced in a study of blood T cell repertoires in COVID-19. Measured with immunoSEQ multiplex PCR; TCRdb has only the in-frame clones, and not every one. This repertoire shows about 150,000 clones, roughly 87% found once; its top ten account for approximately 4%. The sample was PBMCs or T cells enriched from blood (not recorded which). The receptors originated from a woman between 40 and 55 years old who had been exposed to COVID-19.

The CDR3 protein is CGSIGGRGDSPLHF. The DNA for the CDR3 is TGTGGTAGCATAGGGGGCAGAGGAGACTCACCCCTCCACTTT. J is TRBJ1-6 and V is TRBV2; 7 bases fit TRBD1. This CDR3 has 14 amino acids. Germline CDR1 is SNHLY and CDR2 is FYNNEI. Using reference TRBV2 and TRBJ1-6 for the parts outside the CDR3, the full variable domain is EPEVTQTPSHQVTQMGQEVILRCVPISNHLYFYWYRQILGQKVEFLVSFYNNEISEKSEIFDDQFSVERPDGSNFTLKIRSTKLEDSAMYFCGSIGGRGDSPLHFGNGTRLTVT.

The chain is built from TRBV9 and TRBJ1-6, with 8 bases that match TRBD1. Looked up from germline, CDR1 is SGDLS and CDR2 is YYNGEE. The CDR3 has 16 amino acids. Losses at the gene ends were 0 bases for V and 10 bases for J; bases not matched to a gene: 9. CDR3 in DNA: TGTGCCAGCAGCGTAGATGTGGACAGGGCTAACTCACCCCTCCACTTT. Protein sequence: CASSVDVDRANSPLHF. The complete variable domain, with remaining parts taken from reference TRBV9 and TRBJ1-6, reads DSGVTQTPKHLITATGQRVTLRCSPRSGDLSVYWYQQSLDQGLQFLIQYYNGEERAKGNILERFSAQQFPDLHSELNLSSLELGDSALYFCASSVDVDRANSPLHFGNGTRLTVT.

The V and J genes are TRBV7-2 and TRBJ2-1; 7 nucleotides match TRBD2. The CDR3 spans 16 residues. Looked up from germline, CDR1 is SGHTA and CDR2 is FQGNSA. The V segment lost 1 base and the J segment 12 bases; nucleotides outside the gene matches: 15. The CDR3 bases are TGTGCCAGCAGCTTAGGGCCCCTAGCGGTGACCGGGGGGCAGTTCTTC. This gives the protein CASSLGPLAVTGGQFF. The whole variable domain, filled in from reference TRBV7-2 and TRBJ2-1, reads GAGVSQSPSNKVTEKGKDVELRCDPISGHTALYWYRQSLGQGLEFLIYFQGNSAPDKSGLPSDRFSAERTGGSVSTLTIQRTQQEDSAVYLCASSLGPLAVTGGQFFGPGTRLTVL.

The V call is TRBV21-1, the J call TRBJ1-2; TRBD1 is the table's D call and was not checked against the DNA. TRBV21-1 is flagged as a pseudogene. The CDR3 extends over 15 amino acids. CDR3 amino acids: CASLDRGRVPNGYTF. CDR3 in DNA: TGTGCCAGCCTAGACAGGGGGCGTGTTCCTAATGGCTACACCTTC.

DNA of the CDR3: TGTGCCAGTAGTATCGGTGGGACAGGGAGCTACGAGCAGTACTTC. This sequence encodes CASSIGGTGSYEQYF. The chain carries TRBV19 and TRBJ2-7; 9 positions match TRBD1. With 3 bases clipped from V and 3 bases from J, the junction kept 6 bases outside the gene matches. CDR3 size: 15 residues. In germline, CDR1 is LNHDA, CDR2 SQIVND (reference sequence). Full variable domain (remainder filled in from reference TRBV19 and TRBJ2-7): DGGITQSPKYLFRKEGQNVTLSCEQNLNHDAMYWYRQDPGQGLRLIYYSQIVNDFQKGDIAEGYSVSREKKESFPLTVTSAQKNPTAFYLCASSIGGTGSYEQYFGPGTRLTVT.

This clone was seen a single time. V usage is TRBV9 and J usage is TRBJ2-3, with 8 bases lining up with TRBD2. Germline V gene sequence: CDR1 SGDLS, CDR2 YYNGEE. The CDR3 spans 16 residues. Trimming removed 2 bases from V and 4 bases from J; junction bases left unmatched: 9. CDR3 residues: CASSVLGGAHPDTQYF. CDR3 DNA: TGTGCCAGCAGCGTTCTCGGGGGGGCCCACCCAGATACGCAGTATTTT.

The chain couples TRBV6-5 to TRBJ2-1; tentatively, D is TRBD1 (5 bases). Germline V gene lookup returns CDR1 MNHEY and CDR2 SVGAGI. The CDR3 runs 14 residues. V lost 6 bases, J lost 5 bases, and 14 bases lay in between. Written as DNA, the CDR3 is TGTGCCAGCAGAACTTTTCTAGGGGACAATGAGCAGTTCTTC. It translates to CASRTFLGDNEQFF.

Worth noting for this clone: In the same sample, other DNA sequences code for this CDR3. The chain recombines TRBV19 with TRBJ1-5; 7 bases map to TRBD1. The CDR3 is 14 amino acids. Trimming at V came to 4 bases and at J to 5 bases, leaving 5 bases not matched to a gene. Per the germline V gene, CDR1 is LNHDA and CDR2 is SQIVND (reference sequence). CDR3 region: CASSTRQGDQPQHF. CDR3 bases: TGTGCCAGTAGTACTCGACAGGGTGATCAGCCCCAGCATTTT.

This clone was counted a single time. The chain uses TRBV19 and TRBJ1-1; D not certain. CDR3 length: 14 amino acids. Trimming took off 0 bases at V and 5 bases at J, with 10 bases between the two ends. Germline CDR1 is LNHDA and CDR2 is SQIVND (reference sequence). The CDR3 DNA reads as TGTGCCAGTAGTATAGATGGCGGGGTAACTGAAGCTTTCTTT. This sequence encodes CASSIDGGVTEAFF.

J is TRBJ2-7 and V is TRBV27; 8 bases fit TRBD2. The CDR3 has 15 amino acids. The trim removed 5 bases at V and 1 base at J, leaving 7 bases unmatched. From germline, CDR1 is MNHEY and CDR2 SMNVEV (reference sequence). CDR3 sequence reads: CASSPTPSGSYEQYF. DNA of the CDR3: TGTGCCAGCAGTCCGACTCCTAGCGGGTCCTACGAGCAGTACTTC.